These 8 T cell receptor beta chains originate from one sample sequenced in a study of beta chain features in type 1 diabetes. Expressed TCRB transcripts were sequenced after all isolated RNA was converted to cDNA. The data were produced by immunoSEQ multiplex PCR, yet TCRdb's version contains in-frame clones alone and is incomplete. Of about 160,000 clones listed, roughly 8% were seen once; the top ten hold approximately 0.93%. No antigen has been assigned to these receptors. Broader study findings: Among all four CD4+ subsets, Type 1 diabetes patients had TCRB CDR3s that were moderately but significantly shorter.

Input material: central memory CD4+ T cells from blood. The receptor source for this set is a woman aged 40 to 50 with type 1 diabetes.

This clone occurred a few times. CDR3 protein: CASSFNQDTEQYF. CDR3 nucleotide sequence: TGTGCCAGCAGCTTTAATCAGGACACCGAGCAGTACTTC. This chain joins TRBV7-6 and TRBJ2-7; D is possibly TRBD1 (5 bases). The CDR3 spans 13 residues. The germline V gene has CDR1 SGHVS and CDR2 FNYEAQ. With 3 bases removed from V and 6 bases from J, the gap between germline ends came to 12 bases.

In its sample, this clone was seen a few times. The chain has TRBV5-1 and TRBJ1-2; 8 bases are a match to TRBD1. The CDR3 runs 17 residues. Looked up from germline, CDR1 is SGHRS and CDR2 is YFSETQ. V dropped 4 bases and J dropped 4; count of bases not matched to a gene: 15. Here the CDR3 DNA reads TGCGCCAGCAGCCCGAACGTCGGGACAGGACCTCTCTATGGCTACACCTTC. This sequence encodes CASSPNVGTGPLYGYTF.

This clone was picked up many times. In DNA form, the CDR3 reads TGCAGCGTTGAAGATCCCGGACGGCCGGAGGGCACCATATATTTT. Translated: CSVEDPGRPEGTIYF. The chain couples TRBV29-1 to TRBJ1-3; D not certain. Per germline, CDR1 SQVTM and CDR2 ANQGSEA. Between the trimmed V and J ends, which lost 0 bases and 9 bases, there was a span of 18 bases. This CDR3 spans 15 amino acids.

This chain joins TRBV9 and TRBJ2-5; 8 bases are a match to TRBD1. Trimming took 5 bases from V and 3 from J; bases not matched to a gene: 9. Germline V gene data show CDR1 as SGDLS and CDR2 as YYNGEE. CDR3 length: 15 amino acids. The CDR3 protein is CASSEGQGGKETQYF. CDR3 nucleotides: TGTGCCAGCAGTGAAGGACAGGGAGGTAAAGAGACCCAGTACTTC.

This clone was seen more than once but under ten times. The V and J genes are TRBV7-2 and TRBJ2-5; 8 positions match TRBD1. The CDR3 extends over 15 amino acids. The V gene end was trimmed by 5 bases and the J gene end by 1 base; junction bases not matched to a gene: 6. Germline lookup yields CDR1 SGHTA and CDR2 FQGNSA. The CDR3 protein is CASSRQGQAQETQYF. DNA of the CDR3: TGTGCCAGCAGCCGACAGGGGCAGGCCCAAGAGACCCAGTACTTC.

This chain uses TRBV14 with TRBJ1-2, with D possibly being TRBD1 (6 bases). The CDR3 sequence is 14 residues long. Per germline, CDR1 SGHDN and CDR2 FVKESK. Between the trimmed V and J ends, which lost 3 bases and 3 bases, there was a span of 11 bases. CDR3 protein: CASSQLTGDYGYTF. The CDR3 coding sequence is TGTGCCAGCAGCCAGTTGACAGGAGACTATGGCTACACCTTC.

The table lists this clone with a few counts. The chain recombines TRBV25-1 with TRBJ2-7; 8 bases align to TRBD1. CDR1 and CDR2 from the germline V gene are MGHDK and SYGVNS. J was trimmed by 7 bases and V by 4 bases; bases with no gene match: 15. The CDR3 is 16 residues long. The CDR3 spells CASSGGPRTGLQEQYF. DNA of the CDR3: TGTGCCAGCAGTGGAGGGCCCCGGACAGGGTTGCAGGAGCAGTACTTC.

This clone has more than one count but fewer than ten. This specimen includes other DNA sequences encoding the same CDR3. The chain carries TRBV18 and TRBJ2-7, with a weak D call TRBD1 (5 bases). Trimming stripped 2 bases from V and 3 bases from J, with 8 bases between. Germline assignment: CDR1 KGHSH and CDR2 LQKENI. The CDR3 covers 13 residues. The CDR3 sequence is CASSPSQGYEQYF. CDR3 coding DNA: TGTGCCAGCTCACCAAGTCAGGGCTACGAGCAGTACTTC.